The 9 T cell receptor beta chains listed next were all sequenced from one sample in a study of shared clonotypes between healthy human individuals. Sequencing was performed with immunoSEQ multiplex PCR; in TCRdb, only in-frame clones are kept and a portion is missing. This table has hundreds of thousands of clones, around 77% appearing once. Material: PBMCs. These receptors were taken from a woman aged 40 to 50 in good health. Some clones in this sample may be carry-over from other donors' samples.

The chain uses TRBV28 and TRBJ1-3; D is undetermined. CDR3 length: 14 residues. Germline V CDR1 and CDR2: MDHEN, SYDVKM. Trimming stripped 2 bases from V and 5 bases from J, with 10 bases between. CDR3 DNA sequence: TGTGCCAGCAGTTTAATCGACAAAAGAAACACCATATATTTT. This translates into CASSLIDKRNTIYF. Full variable domain (outside the CDR3, taken from reference TRBV28 and TRBJ1-3): DVKVTQSSRYLVKRTGEKVFLECVQDMDHENMFWYRQDPGLGLRLIYFSYDVKMKEKGDIPEGYSVSREKKERFSLILESASTNQTSMYLCASSLIDKRNTIYFGEGSWLTVV.

The chain uses TRBV15 and TRBJ2-3; 9 bases fit TRBD2. V shed 10 bases, J shed 4 bases, and the junction held 9 bases outside the gene matches. From germline, CDR1 is LNHNV and CDR2 YYDKDF (reference sequence). The CDR3 contains 14 residues. Here the CDR3 reads CAIKDGLASDTQYF. DNA for the CDR3: TGTGCCATCAAAGACGGACTAGCGTCAGATACGCAGTATTTT.

This clone was counted many times. The V and J genes are TRBV28 and TRBJ2-2; the D is unclear. The germline V gene encodes CDR1 MDHEN and CDR2 SYDVKM. V was clipped by 6 bases and J by 5 bases, with 16 bases between them. The CDR3 contains 15 residues. In DNA, the CDR3 is TGTGCCAGCAGCATTGCAGGCCGGGTAACCGGGGAGCTGTTTTTT. Protein: CASSIAGRVTGELFF. Combining the CDR3 with reference TRBV28 and TRBJ2-2 gives the whole variable domain DVKVTQSSRYLVKRTGEKVFLECVQDMDHENMFWYRQDPGLGLRLIYFSYDVKMKEKGDIPEGYSVSREKKERFSLILESASTNQTSMYLCASSIAGRVTGELFFGEGSRLTVL.

Points on this clone: Possible read error: a much larger clone is one base away. Other DNA sequences within the sample encode an identical CDR3. This chain joins TRBV11-3 and TRBJ2-4, with TRBD1 matching over 10 bases. CDR1 and CDR2 from the germline V gene are SGHNT and YENEEA. The CDR3 has 16 residues. CDR3 in DNA: TGCGCCAGCAGCCGGGGGGGACAGGGGACAAAAAACATTCAGTACTTC. Residues: CASSRGGQGTKNIQYF.

This clone was found many times. The V call is TRBV30, the J call TRBJ2-7; D could derive from TRBD1 or TRBD2 (5 bases each). The CDR3 length is 13 residues. Germline CDR1 and CDR2: GTSNPN and SVGIG (reference sequence). Trimming took off 2 bases at V and 1 base at J, with 9 bases between the two ends. Here the CDR3 reads CAWSSGPSYEQYF. As DNA, the CDR3 is TGTGCCTGGAGTTCGGGACCATCCTACGAGCAGTACTTC.

The rearrangement uses TRBV5-1 and TRBJ2-1, with D unresolved. CDR3 length: 14 amino acids. Trimming stripped 0 bases from V and 12 bases from J, with 16 bases between. The germline V gene encodes CDR1 SGHRS and CDR2 YFSETQ. CDR3 nucleotide sequence: TGCGCCAGCAGCTTGGGGAATGGGGATCTAGGGCAGTTCTTC. This translates into CASSLGNGDLGQFF.

J is TRBJ2-5 and V is TRBV29-1; a possible D gene is TRBD1 (6 bases). Germline V lookup: CDR1 SQVTM, CDR2 ANQGSEA. The germline V and J ends were trimmed by 1 base and 0 bases, with 6 bases remaining between them. There are 13 residues in the CDR3. The CDR3 DNA sequence: TGCAGCGTTGAAGGGACAGACCAAGAGACCCAGTACTTC. As protein: CSVEGTDQETQYF.

DNA of the CDR3: TGTGCCTGGAGTATTGGGGGCGGATCCACAGATACGCAGTATTTT. Protein product: CAWSIGGGSTDTQYF. The rearrangement uses TRBV30 and TRBJ2-3, with D possibly matching TRBD1 (6 bases). Per germline, CDR1 GTSNPN and CDR2 SVGIG (reference sequence). Trimming took 2 bases from V and 2 from J, leaving 14 bases between them. CDR3 length: 15 residues.

This clone was observed a handful of times. The chain employs TRBV6-5 and TRBJ2-7; TRBD2 aligns across 14 bases. The CDR3 has 15 residues. J was trimmed by 1 base and V by 6 bases; bases with no gene match: 2. The germline CDR1 and CDR2 sequences are MNHEY and SVGAGI. CDR3 DNA sequence: TGTGCCAGCAGGAGACTAGCGGGAGGGTCCTACGAGCAGTACTTC. The encoded protein is CASRRLAGGSYEQYF.